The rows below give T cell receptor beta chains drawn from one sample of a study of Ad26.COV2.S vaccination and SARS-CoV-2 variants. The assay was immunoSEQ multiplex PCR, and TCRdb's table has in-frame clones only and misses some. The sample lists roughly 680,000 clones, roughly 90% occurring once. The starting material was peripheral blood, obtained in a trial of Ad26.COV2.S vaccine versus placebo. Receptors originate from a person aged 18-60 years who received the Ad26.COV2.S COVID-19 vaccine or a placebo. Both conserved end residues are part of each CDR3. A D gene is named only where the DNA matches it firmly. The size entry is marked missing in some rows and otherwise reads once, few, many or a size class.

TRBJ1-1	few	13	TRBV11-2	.	CASSFTGQRKAFF	TGTGCCAGCAGCTTTACAGGACAAAGGAAAGCTTTCTTT
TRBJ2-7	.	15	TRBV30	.	CAWSVRVALVYEQYF	TGTGCCTGGAGTGTACGAGTGGCCCTTGTCTACGAGCAGTACTTC
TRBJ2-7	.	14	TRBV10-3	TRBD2	CAITQGLAGNEQYF	TGTGCCATCACCCAGGGACTAGCGGGAAACGAGCAGTACTTC
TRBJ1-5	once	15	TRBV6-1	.	CASSEGIFSNQPQHF	TGTGCCAGCAGTGAAGGGATATTTAGCAATCAGCCCCAGCATTTT
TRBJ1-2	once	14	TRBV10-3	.	CAIGANGPNYGYTF	TGTGCCATCGGGGCTAATGGGCCTAACTATGGCTACACCTTC
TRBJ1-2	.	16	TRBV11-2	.	CASSLPNTGSNYGYTF	TGTGCCAGCAGCTTACCCAACACAGGGTCTAACTATGGCTACACCTTC
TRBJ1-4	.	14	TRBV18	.	CASSQALANEKLFF	TGTGCCAGCTCTCAAGCCCTCGCTAATGAAAAACTGTTTTTT
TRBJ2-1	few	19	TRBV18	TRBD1	CASSQWRLTGEGSYNEQFF	TGTGCCAGCTCACAATGGCGTTTAACAGGGGAAGGCTCCTACAATGAGCAGTTCTTC
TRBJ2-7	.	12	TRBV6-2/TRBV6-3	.	CASSYVYYEQYF	TGTGCCAGCAGTTACGTTTATTACGAGCAGTACTTC
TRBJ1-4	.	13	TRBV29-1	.	CSVGVGLNEKLFF	TGCAGCGTTGGAGTAGGACTTAATGAAAAACTGTTTTTT
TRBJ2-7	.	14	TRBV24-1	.	CATSETAGRYEQYF	TGTGCCACCAGTGAGACGGCAGGTCGCTACGAGCAGTACTTC